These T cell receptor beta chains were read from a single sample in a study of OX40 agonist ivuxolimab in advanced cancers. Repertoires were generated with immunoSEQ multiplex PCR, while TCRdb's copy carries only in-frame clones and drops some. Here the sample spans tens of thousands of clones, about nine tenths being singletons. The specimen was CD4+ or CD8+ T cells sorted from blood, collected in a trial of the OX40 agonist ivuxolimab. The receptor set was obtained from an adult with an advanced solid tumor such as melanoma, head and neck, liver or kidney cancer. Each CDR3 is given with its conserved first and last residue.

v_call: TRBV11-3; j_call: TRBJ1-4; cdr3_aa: CASTERQQAEKLFF
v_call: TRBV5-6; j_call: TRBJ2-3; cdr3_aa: CASSLLAGGTYRTDTQYF
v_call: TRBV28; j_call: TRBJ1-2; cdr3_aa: CASAEESNYGYTF
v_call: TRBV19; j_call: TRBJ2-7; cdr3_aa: CASIGLAGGGEQYF
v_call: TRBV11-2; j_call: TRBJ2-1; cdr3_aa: CASSRYYGEQFF
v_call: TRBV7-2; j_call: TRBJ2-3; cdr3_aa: CASSPWTGADTQYF
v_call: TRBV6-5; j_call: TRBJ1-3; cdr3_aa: CASSYTGVTNTIYF
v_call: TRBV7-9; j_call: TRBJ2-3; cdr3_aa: CASSPLSGRDTDTQYF
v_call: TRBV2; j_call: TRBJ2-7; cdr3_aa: CASSEVSPYEQYF
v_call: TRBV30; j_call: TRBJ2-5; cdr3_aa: CAWSPPGVQETQYF
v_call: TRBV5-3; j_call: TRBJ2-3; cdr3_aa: CARSFTHTDTQYF
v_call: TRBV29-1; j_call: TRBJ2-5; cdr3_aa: CSGMAGAGETQYF
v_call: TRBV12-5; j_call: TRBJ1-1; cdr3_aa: CASGLWQGSMNTEAFF
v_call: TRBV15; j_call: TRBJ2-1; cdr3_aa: CATSRDRPGAGNEQFF
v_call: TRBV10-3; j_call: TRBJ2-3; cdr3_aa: CAISESFPGTSGRTDTQYF
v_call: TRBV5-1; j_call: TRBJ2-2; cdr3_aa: CASSSQANTGELFF
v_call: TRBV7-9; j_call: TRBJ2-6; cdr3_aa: CASSADPSGANVLTF
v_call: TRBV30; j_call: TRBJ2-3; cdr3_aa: CAGAGRGARDTQYF
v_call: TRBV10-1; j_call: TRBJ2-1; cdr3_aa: CASSEGYEQFF
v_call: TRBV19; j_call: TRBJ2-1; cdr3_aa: CASSIDSSGRAFEQFF
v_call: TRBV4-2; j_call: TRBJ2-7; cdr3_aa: CASSRASGLADYEQYF
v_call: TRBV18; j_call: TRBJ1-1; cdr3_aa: CASSPKLSVEAFF
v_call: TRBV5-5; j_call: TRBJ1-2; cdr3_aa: CASSLSWDREISYGYTF